This T cell receptor (beta chain) was sequenced for a study of cytomegalovirus exposure and HLA in healthy donors. Study-wide results and limits: The investigators catalogued 160 or so TCR beta chains as cytomegalovirus-associated.

Generated by immunoSEQ multiplex PCR, the TCRdb table keeps only in-frame clones and is missing some. The sample holds about 260,000 clones; around 91% are singletons and the top ten take approximately 3%. Per the germline V gene, CDR1 is LGHNA and CDR2 is YSLEER. Trimming took 0 bases from V and 5 from J, leaving 7 bases between them. This CDR3 is built from 14 residues. The donors were members of the approximately 130-subject validation cohort (separate from the approximately 670-subject first cohort). Details on this clone: Its specificity is unknown.

This sequence joins TRBV4-3 and TRBJ1-4, with D possibly TRBD1 on 5 matching bases. The specimen sequenced was PBMCs. The receptor's source is a woman under 40 in good health and CMV-seronegative. The CDR3 DNA sequence: TGCGCCAGCAGCCAAGATTCAGGGAATGAAAAACTGTTTTTT. Translated: CASSQDSGNEKLFF.